This T cell receptor (beta chain) came from a study of blood T cell repertoires in COVID-19. Study overall: The study drew acute and convalescent COVID-19 samples from the United States, Italy and Spain. T cells, B-cell-depleted T cells, or PBMCs supplied cDNA or gDNA.

TCRdb's copy holds only in-frame clones and misses some; the assay was immunoSEQ multiplex PCR. The sample has about 21,000 clones, over 75% seen once. Sequenced material: peripheral blood. This clonotype was obtained from a man aged 80 or over with acute or convalescent COVID-19.

The CDR3 bases are TGCAGTGCTAGTAGGGGTGACACTGAAGCTTTCTTT. Translation: CSASRGDTEAFF. The rearrangement uses TRBV20-1 and TRBJ1-1, with D possibly being TRBD1 (5 bases). V was clipped by 3 bases and J by 3 bases, with 8 bases between them. The V gene's germline CDR1 is DFQATT and CDR2 SNEGSKA (reference sequence). This CDR3 is built from 12 residues.